This passage covers 5 T cell receptor beta chains from one sample sequenced in a study of CD8 T cells in ankylosing spondylitis. TCRdb re-analysed the 5' RACE reads in MiXCR, keeping a single row per CDR3 protein. The sample includes around 160,000 distinct CDR3 sequences, 9.5% to 13% of them seen just once. The material sequenced was blood, either unsorted or a sorted T cell fraction (not recorded which). These receptors were collected from a male donor with ankylosing spondylitis or in good health (not recorded which).

This clonotype was seen at least ten times. The rearrangement uses TRBV9 and TRBJ1-2; D remains unclear. Germline CDR1 reads SGDLS; CDR2 reads YYNGEE. The germline V and J ends were trimmed by 0 bases and 8 bases, with 11 bases remaining between them. The CDR3 length is 13 residues. Written as DNA, the CDR3 is TGTGCCAGCAGCGTAGCTAAAGGAGGCGGCTACACCTTC. Residues: CASSVAKGGGYTF.

This clonotype has at least ten counts. The rearrangement joins TRBV4-1 to TRBJ2-3; 7 nucleotides align to TRBD2. V lost 4 bases to trimming and J lost 4 bases; unmatched junction nucleotides: 8. In germline, CDR1 is MGHRA, CDR2 YSYEKL. The CDR3 runs to 15 residues. This chain's CDR3 is CASSPRGVEADTQYF. As DNA, the CDR3 is TGCGCCAGCAGCCCCCGGGGGGTCGAGGCAGATACGCAGTATTTT.

V gene TRBV7-2 combines with J gene TRBJ1-2, with 9 bases lining up with TRBD1. J was trimmed by 5 bases and V by 6 bases; bases with no gene match: 10. Germline V gene sequence: CDR1 SGHTA, CDR2 FQGNSA. There are 15 residues in the CDR3. CDR3 amino acids: CASSVLGQGDYGYTF. The CDR3 region has the DNA TGTGCCAGCAGTGTCCTGGGACAGGGAGATTATGGCTACACCTTC.

In its sample, this clonotype was seen many times. The V gene is TRBV6-2 or TRBV6-3, the J gene TRBJ2-1, with D possibly being TRBD1 (5 bases). V shed 8 bases and J shed 2 bases, with 10 bases lying between them. The germline gives CDR1 MNHEY, CDR2 SVGEGT. CDR3 length equals 13 residues. In nucleotides, the CDR3 is TGTGCCAGCGGAAGGGGCGCCTACAATGAGCAGTTCTTC. Protein product: CASGRGAYNEQFF.

This clonotype has more than one count but fewer than ten. The J gene is TRBJ2-2, the V gene TRBV20-1; D is undetermined. V dropped 6 bases and J dropped 6 bases, with 8 bases sitting between them. This CDR3 has 11 residues. Germline assignment: CDR1 DFQATT and CDR2 SNEGSKA (reference sequence). CDR3 sequence: CSAFDAGELFF. Here the CDR3 DNA reads TGCAGTGCCTTTGACGCCGGGGAGCTGTTTTTT.